A single sample gave rise to the 20 T cell receptor beta chains below, sequenced in a study of cytomegalovirus exposure and HLA in healthy donors. Both 60 Vbeta primers and 13 Jbeta primers went into the PCR. The data were produced by immunoSEQ multiplex PCR, yet TCRdb's version contains in-frame clones alone and is incomplete. The sample carries approximately 180,000 clones, 79% recorded once. Sample: PBMCs. The receptor set was obtained from a woman between 45 and 60 years old in good health and CMV-seronegative.

The rearrangement uses TRBV4-3 and TRBJ1-3, with D hard to call. This CDR3 has 16 residues. Germline lookup yields CDR1 LGHNA and CDR2 YSLEER. V lost 1 base and J lost 0, with 10 bases in between. CDR3 nucleotide sequence: TGCGCCAGCAGCCAAGGGCGGACTTACTCTGGAAACACCATATATTTT. Translated, it gives CASSQGRTYSGNTIYF.

This clone has a handful of counts. This chain uses TRBV4-3 with TRBJ1-4; D is perhaps TRBD1 (5 bases). Germline assignment: CDR1 LGHNA and CDR2 YSLEER. CDR3 length: 15 amino acids. V lost 1 base and J lost 8, with 14 bases in between. The CDR3: CASSQVGAVGEKLFF. CDR3 sequence (DNA): TGCGCCAGCAGCCAAGTAGGGGCCGTGGGGGAAAAACTGTTTTTT.

The DNA of the CDR3 is TGCGCCAGCAGCCAAGATCCCAGGGGAGACACCGGGGAGCTGTTTTTT. Protein sequence: CASSQDPRGDTGELFF. The V and J genes are TRBV4-3 and TRBJ2-2, with D possibly TRBD1 on 6 matching bases. The CDR3 is 16 amino acids. V was clipped by 0 bases and J by 3 bases, with 11 bases between them. The germline V gene has CDR1 LGHNA and CDR2 YSLEER.

The rearrangement joins TRBV6-5 to TRBJ2-1, with 9 bases that match TRBD1. Germline V gene sequence: CDR1 MNHEY, CDR2 SVGAGI. J lost 5 bases, V lost 6 bases, and 5 bases had no gene match. The CDR3 totals 14 residues. The DNA for the CDR3 is TGTGCCAGCAGGGGGACAGGGTTAAACAATGAGCAGTTCTTC. It specifies CASRGTGLNNEQFF.

The genes are TRBV7-2 and TRBJ1-5, with a weak D call TRBD1 (6 bases). Trimming removed 6 bases from V and 4 bases from J, with 16 bases in between. The CDR3 has 15 amino acids. The germline gives CDR1 SGHTA, CDR2 FQGNSA. DNA of the CDR3: TGTGCCAGCAGACTCACAGGGCCGCTAAATCAGCCCCAGCATTTT. The encoded protein is CASRLTGPLNQPQHF.

This clone was observed a handful of times. The V and J genes are TRBV5-6 and TRBJ2-1, with a weak D call TRBD1 (5 bases). The length of the CDR3 is 15 residues. Germline loops: CDR1 SGHDT, CDR2 YYEEEE. V lost 0 bases and J 10 bases, leaving 17 bases between the germline ends. The CDR3 loop reads CASSLVQAGHGEQFF. CDR3 coding DNA: TGTGCCAGCAGCTTGGTACAGGCAGGGCACGGGGAGCAGTTCTTC. The full variable domain, its missing parts supplied by reference TRBV5-6 and TRBJ2-1, is DAGVTQSPTHLIKTRGQQVTLRCSPKSGHDTVSWYQQALGQGPQFIFQYYEEEERQRGNFPDRFSGHQFPNYSSELNVNALLLGDSALYLCASSLVQAGHGEQFFGPGTRLTVL.

The gene calls are TRBV6-1 and TRBJ2-6; TRBD1 might be the D (5 bases). Trimming shortened V by 1 base and J by 0 bases, and 10 bases separated the two germline ends. In germline, CDR1 is MNHNS, CDR2 SASEGT. CDR3 size: 17 residues. As DNA, the CDR3 is TGTGCCAGCAGTGAAGAGACAGCCCGCTCTGGGGCCAACGTCCTGACTTTC. This gives the protein CASSEETARSGANVLTF.

In this sample, this clone turned up once. The chain combines TRBV5-8 with TRBJ1-2; D is uncertain. Looked up from germline, CDR1 is SGHTS and CDR2 is YDEGEE. Trimming cost V 4 bases and J 8 bases, with 21 bases left between them. The CDR3 spans 15 residues. The CDR3 spells CASSERGKGSGGYTF. CDR3 sequence (DNA): TGTGCCAGCAGCGAACGAGGGAAGGGCAGTGGGGGCTACACCTTC.

The chain is built from TRBV4-1 and TRBJ2-2, with D perhaps TRBD2 (5 bases). V was clipped by 0 bases and J by 2 bases, with 10 bases between them. CDR1 MGHRA and CDR2 YSYEKL come from the germline V gene. The CDR3 loop spans 16 amino acids. The CDR3 nucleotides read TGCGCCAGCAGCCAAGACCGGGATGTCAACACCGGGGAGCTGTTTTTT. Encoded protein: CASSQDRDVNTGELFF.

This chain connects TRBV5-1 to TRBJ2-7, with 15 bases matching TRBD2. The CDR3 covers 16 residues. Losses at the gene ends were 4 bases for V and 6 bases for J; bases not matched to a gene: 8. Germline V gene sequence: CDR1 SGHRS, CDR2 YFSETQ. CDR3 bases: TGCGCCAGCAGCCCCGGGACTAGCGGGAGGCGAGGCGAGCAGTACTTC. Its protein product is CASSPGTSGRRGEQYF.

In its sample, this clone was seen a few times. This chain uses TRBV7-6 with TRBJ1-1; D is unresolved. CDR1 is SGHVS and CDR2 is FNYEAQ in the germline V gene. V was pared by 2 bases and J by 1 base, with 5 bases between. The length of the CDR3 is 13 residues. The DNA of the CDR3 is TGTGCCAGCAGCTTACAGGAGAACACTGAAGCTTTCTTT. Its protein is CASSLQENTEAFF. The whole variable domain, remainder taken from reference TRBV7-6 and TRBJ1-1, is GAGVSQSPRYKVTKRGQDVALRCDPISGHVSLYWYRQALGQGPEFLTYFNYEAQQDKSGLPNDRFSAERPEGSISTLTIQRTEQRDSAMYRCASSLQENTEAFFGQGTRLTVV.

The J gene is TRBJ1-5, the V gene TRBV7-9; 9 bases are shared with TRBD1. Trimming at V came to 5 bases and at J to 3 bases, leaving 5 bases not matched to a gene. The CDR3 sequence is 15 residues long. Germline V gene lookup returns CDR1 SEHNR and CDR2 FQNEAQ (reference sequence). Written as DNA, the CDR3 is TGTGCCAGCAGCGGGGACAGGGTTATCAATCAGCCCCAGCATTTT. As protein: CASSGDRVINQPQHF.

The chain joins TRBV4-2 to TRBJ2-2; D is uncertain. V was pared by 0 bases and J by 3 bases, with 8 bases between. CDR3 length: 15 amino acids. In germline, CDR1 is LGHNA, CDR2 YNFKEQ. In nucleotides, the CDR3 is TGTGCCAGCAGCCAAGACAGATTTTACACCGGGGAGCTGTTTTTT. Amino acid sequence: CASSQDRFYTGELFF.

The CDR3 here is CSTTGGRGSYEQYF. CDR3 nucleotide sequence: TGCAGCACCACGGGGGGGCGCGGGTCCTACGAGCAGTACTTC. The chain employs TRBV29-1 and TRBJ2-7; 8 bases agree with TRBD2. Trimming took 8 bases from V and 1 from J; bases not matched to a gene: 10. CDR1 is SQVTM, CDR2 ANQGSEA, per germline. The CDR3 spans 14 residues.

The chain couples TRBV2 to TRBJ1-2, with D perhaps TRBD1 (5 bases). V dropped 6 bases and J dropped 0 bases, with 14 bases sitting between them. Germline loops: CDR1 SNHLY, CDR2 FYNNEI. The CDR3 covers 15 residues. CDR3 in amino acids: CASREPGGANYGYTF. Written as DNA, the CDR3 is TGTGCCAGCAGGGAACCCGGGGGGGCTAACTATGGCTACACCTTC.

The chain uses TRBV19 and TRBJ1-6; D is unresolved. The CDR3 is 14 amino acids. Germline CDR1 is LNHDA and CDR2 is SQIVND (reference sequence). The V end was cut by 6 bases, the J end by 8 bases, with 14 bases between. Here the CDR3 reads CASSYGREYSPLHF. DNA of the CDR3: TGTGCCAGTAGCTACGGACGGGAATATTCACCCCTCCACTTT.

This clone has a handful of counts. This chain connects TRBV7-2 to TRBJ2-7; a possible D gene is TRBD1 (6 bases). Germline CDR1 reads SGHTA; CDR2 reads FQGNSA. Deletions cut 5 bases from V and 2 bases from J, with 13 bases between. This CDR3 spans 14 amino acids. The CDR3 here is CASSRQTGPYEQYF. Written as DNA, the CDR3 is TGTGCCAGCAGCCGACAGACAGGTCCCTACGAGCAGTACTTC.

The chain is built from TRBV18 and TRBJ1-6; TRBD1 aligns across 7 bases. This CDR3 contains 16 residues. CDR1 KGHSH and CDR2 LQKENI come from the germline V gene. With 5 bases clipped from V and 5 bases from J, the junction kept 9 bases outside the gene matches. In DNA form, the CDR3 reads TGTGCCAGCTCAAACCTACCGGGACAGCATAATTCACCCCTCCACTTT. Protein: CASSNLPGQHNSPLHF.

The chain combines TRBV7-9 with TRBJ2-7; possibly TRBD2 for D (6 bases). CDR3 length equals 14 residues. The V and J ends lost 0 bases and 1 base respectively, with 7 bases between them. Germline loops: CDR1 SEHNR, CDR2 FQNEAQ (reference sequence). The CDR3 is CASSLAAGSYEQYF. The CDR3 DNA sequence: TGTGCCAGCAGCTTAGCAGCGGGTTCCTACGAGCAGTACTTC.

V usage is TRBV28 and J usage is TRBJ2-6; the D gene is possibly TRBD2 (5 bases). The CDR3 contains 15 residues. Per the germline V gene, CDR1 is MDHEN and CDR2 is SYDVKM. Trimming removed 9 bases at V and 0 bases at J, with 12 bases between. CDR3 in amino acids: CASGGGGSGANVLTF. CDR3 bases: TGTGCCAGTGGAGGCGGCGGCTCTGGGGCCAACGTCCTGACTTTC.